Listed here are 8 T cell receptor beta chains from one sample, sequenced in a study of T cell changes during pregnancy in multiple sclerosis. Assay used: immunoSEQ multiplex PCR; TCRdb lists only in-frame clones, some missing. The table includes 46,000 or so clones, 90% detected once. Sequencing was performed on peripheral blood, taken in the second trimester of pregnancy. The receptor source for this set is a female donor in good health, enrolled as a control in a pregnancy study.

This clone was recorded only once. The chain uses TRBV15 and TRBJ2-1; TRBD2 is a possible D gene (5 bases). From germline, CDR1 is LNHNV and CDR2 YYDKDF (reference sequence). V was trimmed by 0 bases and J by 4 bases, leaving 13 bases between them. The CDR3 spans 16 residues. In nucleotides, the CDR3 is TGTGCCACCAGCAGAGACGAGACCACGGGATACAATGAGCAGTTCTTC. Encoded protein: CATSRDETTGYNEQFF.

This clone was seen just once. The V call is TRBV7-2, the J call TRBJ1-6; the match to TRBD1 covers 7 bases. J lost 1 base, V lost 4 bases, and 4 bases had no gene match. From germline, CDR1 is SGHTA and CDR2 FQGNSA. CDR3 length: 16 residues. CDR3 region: CASSSARGSYNSPLHF. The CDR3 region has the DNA TGTGCCAGCAGCTCGGCCAGGGGGTCCTATAATTCACCCCTCCACTTT.

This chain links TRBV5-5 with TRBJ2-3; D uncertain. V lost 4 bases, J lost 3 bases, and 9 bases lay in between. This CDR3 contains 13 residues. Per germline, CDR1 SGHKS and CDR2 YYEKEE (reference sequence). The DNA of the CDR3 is TGTGCCAGCAGCGGCGGAGTTACAGATACGCAGTATTTT. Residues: CASSGGVTDTQYF. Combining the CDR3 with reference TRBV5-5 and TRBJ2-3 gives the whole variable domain DAGVTQSPTHLIKTRGQQVTLRCSPISGHKSVSWYQQVLGQGPQFIFQYYEKEERGRGNFPDRFSARQFPNYSSELNVNALLLGDSALYLCASSGGVTDTQYFGPGTRLTVL.

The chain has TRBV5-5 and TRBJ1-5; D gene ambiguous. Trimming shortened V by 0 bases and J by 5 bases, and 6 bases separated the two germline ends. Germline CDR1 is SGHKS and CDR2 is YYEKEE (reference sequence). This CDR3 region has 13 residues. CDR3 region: CASSLGSDQPQHF. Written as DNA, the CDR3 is TGTGCCAGCAGCTTGGGTTCTGATCAGCCCCAGCATTTT. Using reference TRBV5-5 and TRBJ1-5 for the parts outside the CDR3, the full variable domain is DAGVTQSPTHLIKTRGQQVTLRCSPISGHKSVSWYQQVLGQGPQFIFQYYEKEERGRGNFPDRFSARQFPNYSSELNVNALLLGDSALYLCASSLGSDQPQHFGDGTRLSIL.

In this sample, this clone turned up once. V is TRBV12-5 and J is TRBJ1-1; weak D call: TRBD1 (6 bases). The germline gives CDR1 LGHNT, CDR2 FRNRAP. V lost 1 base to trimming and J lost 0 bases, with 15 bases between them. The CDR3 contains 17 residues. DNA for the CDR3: TGTGCTAGTGGTTTGGAACAGGGCCGTAACTTGAACACTGAAGCTTTCTTT. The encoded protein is CASGLEQGRNLNTEAFF.

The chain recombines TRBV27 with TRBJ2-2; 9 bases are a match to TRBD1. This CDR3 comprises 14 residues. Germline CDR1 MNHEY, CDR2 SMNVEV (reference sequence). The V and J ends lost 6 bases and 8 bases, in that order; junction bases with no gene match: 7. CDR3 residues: CASSPGQGFGELFF. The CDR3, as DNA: TGTGCCAGCAGCCCGGGACAGGGTTTTGGGGAGCTGTTTTTT.

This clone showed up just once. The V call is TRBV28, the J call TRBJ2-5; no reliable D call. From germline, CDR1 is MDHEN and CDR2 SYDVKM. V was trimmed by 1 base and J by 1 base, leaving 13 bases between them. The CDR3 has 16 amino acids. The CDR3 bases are TGTGCCAGCAGTTTATCTTCTAGTTTGGGCCAAGAGACCCAGTACTTC. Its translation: CASSLSSSLGQETQYF. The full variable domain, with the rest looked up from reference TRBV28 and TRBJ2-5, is DVKVTQSSRYLVKRTGEKVFLECVQDMDHENMFWYRQDPGLGLRLIYFSYDVKMKEKGDIPEGYSVSREKKERFSLILESASTNQTSMYLCASSLSSSLGQETQYFGPGTRLLVL.

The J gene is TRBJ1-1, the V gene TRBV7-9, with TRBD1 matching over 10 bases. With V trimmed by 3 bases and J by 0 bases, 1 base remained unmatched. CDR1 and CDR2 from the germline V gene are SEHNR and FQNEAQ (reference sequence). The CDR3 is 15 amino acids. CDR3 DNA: TGTGCCAGCAGCTTGACAGGGGGCCTGAACACTGAAGCTTTCTTT. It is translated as CASSLTGGLNTEAFF.